The clone carrying this T cell receptor beta chain was seen only once. The trim removed 5 bases at V and 8 bases at J, leaving 9 bases unmatched. The CDR3 is made up of 15 amino acids. In germline, CDR1 is SNHLY, CDR2 FYNNEI. The data were obtained in a study of T cells in Graves' hyperthyroidism and ophthalmopathy. Using RNA transcripts as the source, TCR beta CDR3 regions were amplified. First-round RT-PCR targeting the TCR CDR3 was performed with the HTBI primer set. MiXCR, applied by TCRdb to the multiplex PCR reads, yields one record per CDR3 protein. The table lists 350,000 to 450,000 distinct CDR3 sequences, roughly 15% of them singletons, with around 35% in the top ten.

Sequencing was carried out using blood. The chain combines TRBV2 with TRBJ1-2, with TRBD1 matching 12 bases. This clonotype originated in a woman aged 25-40 years with Graves' hyperthyroidism that later progressed to Graves' ophthalmopathy. The CDR3 reads CASSLRGQGAEGYTF. The CDR3 nucleotides are TGTGCCAGCAGTCTCCGGGGACAGGGGGCGGAGGGCTACACCTTC.